One and the same sample provided the 18 T cell receptor beta chains below, sequenced in a study of PD-L1 blockade in urothelial cancer. Measured with immunoSEQ multiplex PCR; TCRdb has only the in-frame clones, and not every one. This sample carries some 52,000 clones, over 70% of them seen once, and the ten largest clones take about 6%. Source: PBMCs, taken around atezolizumab (anti-PD-L1) treatment. The receptors shown here come from a man in his forties with urothelial cancer.

The genes are TRBV10-2 and TRBJ1-1; TRBD1 might be the D (5 bases). Germline CDR1 is WSHSY and CDR2 is SAAADI. Trimming left V 0 bases short and J 11 bases short, with 10 bases between. CDR3 length equals 12 residues. The CDR3 DNA sequence: TGCGCCAGCAGTGAGTCTCGGGGGACGGCTTTCTTT. This codes for CASSESRGTAFF.

The rearrangement uses TRBV9 and TRBJ2-3; 11 bases are shared with TRBD1. V was pared by 3 bases and J by 3 bases, with 3 bases of the junction left unmatched. CDR3 length equals 15 residues. Per germline, CDR1 SGDLS and CDR2 YYNGEE. The CDR3 DNA follows: TGTGCCAGCAGCGCCGGACAGGGGGCAACAGATACGCAGTATTTT. Translated: CASSAGQGATDTQYF.

The rearrangement joins TRBV6-1 to TRBJ1-4, with 12 nucleotides matching TRBD1. The V gene's germline CDR1 is MNHNS and CDR2 SASEGT. CDR3 size: 12 residues. This CDR3 reads CVSGTGGGKLFF. Here the CDR3 DNA reads TGTGTGAGCGGGACAGGGGGCGGAAAACTGTTTTTT.

This clone was observed a few times. The chain is built from TRBV9 and TRBJ2-7, with 9 bases identical to TRBD1. Germline CDR1 is SGDLS and CDR2 is YYNGEE. The CDR3 length is 15 residues. V lost 0 bases, J lost 0 bases, and 1 base stayed unmatched. The CDR3 nucleotides read TGTGCCAGCAGCGTAGGGACAGGGGCCTCCTACGAGCAGTACTTC. Its protein is CASSVGTGASYEQYF.

The chain combines TRBV2 with TRBJ2-3, with 12 positions matching TRBD2. Unmatched junction bases numbered 3, after V lost 8 bases and J lost 3 bases. The germline gives CDR1 SNHLY, CDR2 FYNNEI. The CDR3 has 14 amino acids. As DNA, the CDR3 is TGTGCCAGCGGAGGGACTAGCGGGACAGATACGCAGTATTTT. This sequence encodes CASGGTSGTDTQYF.

J is TRBJ1-1 and V is TRBV7-3; D remains ambiguous. The germline CDR1 and CDR2 sequences are SGHTA and FQGTGA. The CDR3 loop spans 14 amino acids. The V and J ends lost 0 bases and 4 bases respectively, with 9 bases between them. DNA of the CDR3: TGTGCCAGCAGCTTAACAGTCCCGGTCACTGAAGCTTTCTTT. It codes for CASSLTVPVTEAFF.

The chain carries TRBV27 and TRBJ2-1; 8 bases fit TRBD2. J lost 7 bases, V lost 5 bases, and 13 bases had no gene match. Per germline, CDR1 MNHEY and CDR2 SMNVEV (reference sequence). The CDR3 length is 16 residues. The CDR3 nucleotides read TGTGCCAGCAGTATGAGACAAGCGGGAGCGGGGAATGAGCAGTTCTTC. This sequence encodes CASSMRQAGAGNEQFF.

Sample share makes this clone medium-sized. As DNA, the CDR3 is TGCAGCGTTGAAGACGCGGGATACGAGCAGTACTTC. It specifies CSVEDAGYEQYF. The J gene is TRBJ2-7, the V gene TRBV29-1; D possibly corresponds to TRBD2 (6 bases). Germline CDR1 is SQVTM and CDR2 is ANQGSEA. The CDR3 loop spans 12 amino acids. With 0 bases removed from V and 4 bases from J, the gap between germline ends came to 7 bases.

J is TRBJ2-1 and V is TRBV15, with 8 positions matching TRBD2. Germline V gene data show CDR1 as LNHNV and CDR2 as YYDKDF (reference sequence). CDR3 length: 14 amino acids. V trimming: 5 bases; J trimming: 9 bases; junction bases outside the gene matches: 9. CDR3 nucleotide sequence: TGTGCCACCAGCCGATGGCGGGAGGAGAGTGAGCAGTTCTTC. It yields the protein CATSRWREESEQFF. The full variable domain, in which reference TRBV15 and TRBJ2-1 provide the parts outside the CDR3, is DAMVIQNPRYQVTQFGKPVTLSCSQTLNHNVMYWYQQKSSQAPKLLFHYYDKDFNNEADTPDNFQSRRPNTSFCFLDIRSPGLGDTAMYLCATSRWREESEQFFGPGTRLTVL.

CDR3 bases: TGTGCCAGTCGGGTTCGCCACGAGCAGTACTTC. Translating it yields CASRVRHEQYF. The chain employs TRBV6-5 and TRBJ2-7; no definite D call. Trimming removed 9 bases from V and 5 bases from J, with 11 bases in between. Germline V gene lookup returns CDR1 MNHEY and CDR2 SVGAGI. The CDR3 covers 11 residues.

V usage is TRBV7-6 and J usage is TRBJ1-2; D unresolved. CDR3 size: 13 residues. The germline V and J ends were trimmed by 4 bases and 6 bases, with 12 bases remaining between them. Germline values: CDR1 SGHVS, CDR2 FNYEAQ. CDR3 sequence: CASSSSGRDGYTF. CDR3 DNA sequence: TGTGCCAGCAGCTCTTCGGGTCGGGATGGCTACACCTTC.

The chain couples TRBV5-1 to TRBJ2-3; D remains ambiguous. The CDR3 runs to 13 residues. CDR1 and CDR2 from the germline V gene are SGHRS and YFSETQ. Between the trimmed V and J ends, which lost 5 bases and 0 bases, there was a span of 7 bases. The chain's CDR3 is CASRSPSTDTQYF. The CDR3 region has the DNA TGCGCCAGCAGGAGCCCTAGCACAGATACGCAGTATTTT.

The chain is built from TRBV7-9 and TRBJ2-2; TRBD1 aligns across 8 bases. The germline V gene encodes CDR1 SEHNR and CDR2 FQNEAQ (reference sequence). V shed 0 bases, J shed 4 bases, and the junction held 10 bases outside the gene matches. The CDR3 spans 18 residues. CDR3 nucleotides: TGTGCCAGCAGCTTAGCCCGCGCCGGGACAGGCCTCACCGGGGAGCTGTTTTTT. Its protein is CASSLARAGTGLTGELFF.

The CDR3 DNA reads as TGTGCCAGCGGTCCAAATCTAGCGGGAGGGGCAGATACGCAGTATTTT. This sequence encodes CASGPNLAGGADTQYF. The chain combines TRBV19 with TRBJ2-3, with TRBD2 identical over 12 bases. Losses at the gene ends were 9 bases for V and 4 bases for J; bases not matched to a gene: 11. Germline V lookup: CDR1 LNHDA, CDR2 SQIVND (reference sequence). CDR3 size: 16 residues.

The chain is built from TRBV7-3 and TRBJ2-5; 12 bases map to TRBD2. CDR1 SGHTA and CDR2 FQGTGA come from the germline V gene. Trimming cost V 8 bases and J 5 bases; bases outside gene matches: 9. The CDR3 contains 15 residues. DNA for the CDR3: TGTGCCAGCCGTCTAGCGGGAGGGCCGGGGGAGACCCAGTACTTC. This encodes CASRLAGGPGETQYF. The whole variable domain, remainder taken from reference TRBV7-3 and TRBJ2-5, is GAGVSQTPSNKVTEKGKYVELRCDPISGHTALYWYRQSLGQGPEFLIYFQGTGAADDSGLPNDRFFAVRPEGSVSTLKIQRTERGDSAVYLCASRLAGGPGETQYFGPGTRLLVL.

This clone has only a few counts. The chain links TRBV6-5 to TRBJ1-1; no reliable D call. With 6 bases removed from V and 4 bases from J, the gap between germline ends came to 12 bases. CDR1 is MNHEY, CDR2 SVGAGI, per germline. The CDR3 contains 13 residues. CDR3 amino acids: CASRSPSGTEAFF. In DNA form, the CDR3 reads TGTGCCAGCAGATCCCCGAGTGGCACTGAAGCTTTCTTT.

The chain joins TRBV5-4 to TRBJ1-4; 8 bases line up with TRBD1. V was pared by 3 bases and J by 8 bases, with 6 bases of the junction left unmatched. CDR1 is SGHNT, CDR2 YYREEE, per germline (reference sequence). This CDR3 has 14 residues. CDR3 loop: CASSSPDRAEKLFF. CDR3 sequence (DNA): TGTGCCAGCAGCTCTCCGGACAGGGCCGAAAAACTGTTTTTT. The whole variable domain, remainder taken from reference TRBV5-4 and TRBJ1-4, is ETGVTQSPTHLIKTRGQQVTLRCSSQSGHNTVSWYQQALGQGPQFIFQYYREEENGRGNFPPRFSGLQFPNYSSELNVNALELDDSALYLCASSSPDRAEKLFFGSGTQLSVL.

The chain couples TRBV29-1 to TRBJ2-5; TRBD2 is a possible D gene (5 bases). Deletions cut 1 base from V and 7 bases from J, with 13 bases between. From germline, CDR1 is SQVTM and CDR2 ANQGSEA. This CDR3 contains 13 residues. Here the CDR3 reads CSVEGRGIGTQYF. The CDR3 DNA is TGCAGCGTTGAAGGTCGAGGGATTGGGACCCAGTACTTC.